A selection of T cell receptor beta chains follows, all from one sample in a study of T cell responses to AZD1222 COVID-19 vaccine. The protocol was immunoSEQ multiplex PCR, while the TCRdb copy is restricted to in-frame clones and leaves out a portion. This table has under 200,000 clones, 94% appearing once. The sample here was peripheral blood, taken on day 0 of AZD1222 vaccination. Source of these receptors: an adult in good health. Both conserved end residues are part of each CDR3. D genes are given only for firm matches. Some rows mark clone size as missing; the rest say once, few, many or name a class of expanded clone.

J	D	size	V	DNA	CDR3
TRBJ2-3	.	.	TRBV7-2	TGTGCCAGCAGCTCTTCGGGACTCCCCACGCAGTATTTT	CASSSSGLPTQYF
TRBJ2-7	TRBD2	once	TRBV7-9	TGTGCCAGCAGCGGGACTAGCGTCTCCTACGAGCAGTACTTC	CASSGTSVSYEQYF
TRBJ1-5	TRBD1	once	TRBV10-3	TGTGCCATCAGCCAACAACCGACAGGGGCTAGCAATCAGCCCCAGCATTTT	CAISQQPTGASNQPQHF
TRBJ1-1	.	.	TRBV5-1	TGCGCCAGCAGCTTGAGGAGGGGGGCCACTGAAGCTTTCTTT	CASSLRRGATEAFF
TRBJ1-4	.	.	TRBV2	TGTGCCAGCAGTCCCGGACGGGGGAATGAAAAACTGTTTTTT	CASSPGRGNEKLFF
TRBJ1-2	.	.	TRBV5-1	TGCGCCAGCAGCACAGGACAACTCCCCTATGGCTACACCTTC	CASSTGQLPYGYTF
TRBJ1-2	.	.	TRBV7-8	TGTGCCAGCAGCTTAGCGGGGACCATCACTGGCTACACCTTC	CASSLAGTITGYTF
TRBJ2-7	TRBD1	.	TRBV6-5	TGTGCCAGCAGCCGACAGGGGGGTCTATACGAGCAGTACTTC	CASSRQGGLYEQYF
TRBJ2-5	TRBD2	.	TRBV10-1	TGCGCCAGCCGACCGGGACTAGGGGAAGAGACCCAGTACTTC	CASRPGLGEETQYF
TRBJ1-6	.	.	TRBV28	TGTGCCAGCGGGTTGACTTATAATTCACCCCTCCACTTT	CASGLTYNSPLHF
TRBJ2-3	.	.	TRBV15	TGTGCCACCAGCAGGGACCCGGAGGATACGCAGTATTTT	CATSRDPEDTQYF
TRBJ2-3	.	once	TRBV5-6	TGTGCCAGCAGCTTGGAGGGGCAGAAGTCAGATACGCAGTATTTT	CASSLEGQKSDTQYF
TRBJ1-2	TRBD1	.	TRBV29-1	TGCAGCGTTGAAGAGCCAGGGGGTGGCTACACCTTC	CSVEEPGGGYTF
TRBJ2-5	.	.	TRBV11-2	TGTGCCAGCAGCCCTGAATGGAACCAAGAGACCCAGTACTTC	CASSPEWNQETQYF
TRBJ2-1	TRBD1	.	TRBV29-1	TGCAGCATAGGACAGGGGGCAGGGTACAATGAGCAGTTCTTC	CSIGQGAGYNEQFF
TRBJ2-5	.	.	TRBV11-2	TGTGCCAGCAGCTTAGCCCGACAGGCTGGAGGGGAGACCCAGTACTTC	CASSLARQAGGETQYF
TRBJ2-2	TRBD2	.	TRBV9	TGTGCCAGCAGCGTAGACCCGCTAGCGGGAGTAAGCACCGGGGAGCTGTTTTTT	CASSVDPLAGVSTGELFF
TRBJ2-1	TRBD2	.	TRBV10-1	TGCGCCAGCAGTGACCCGACTAGCGGGAAGGATGAGCAGTTCTTC	CASSDPTSGKDEQFF
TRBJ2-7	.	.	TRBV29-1	TGCAGCGTTTACGATCCACCCGAGCAGTACTTC	CSVYDPPEQYF
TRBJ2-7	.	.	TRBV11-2	TGTGCCAGCAGCCGGACCAGAACCTACGAGCAGTACTTC	CASSRTRTYEQYF
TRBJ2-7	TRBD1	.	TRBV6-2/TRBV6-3	TGTGCCAGCAGTTCGACAGGGCCCTACGAGCAGTACTTC	CASSSTGPYEQYF
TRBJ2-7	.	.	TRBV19	TGTGCCAGTAGCCTTGAGGCAGGGGAACCCTACGAGCAGTACTTC	CASSLEAGEPYEQYF
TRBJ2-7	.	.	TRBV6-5	TGTGCCAGCAGCGGGACCTACTACGAGCAGTACTTC	CASSGTYYEQYF
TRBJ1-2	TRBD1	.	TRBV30	TGTGCCTGGAGTCCTTACTCGGGACAGGGGGCGCATGGCTACACCTTC	CAWSPYSGQGAHGYTF
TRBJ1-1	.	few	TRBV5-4	TGTGCCAGCAGCTTGGGGCCGCGGGACACTGAAGCTTTCTTT	CASSLGPRDTEAFF
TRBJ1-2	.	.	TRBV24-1	TGTGCCACCAGTGATTTGACAGGTCTCGGCTACACCTTC	CATSDLTGLGYTF
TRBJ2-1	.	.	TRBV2	TGTGCCAGCAGTGACCAGTACAATGAGCAGTTCTTC	CASSDQYNEQFF